Listed below are T cell receptor beta chains from one sample, sequenced in a study of T cells in Graves' hyperthyroidism and ophthalmopathy. One entry per CDR3 protein, called by TCRdb with MiXCR from the multiplex PCR reads. The table includes around 280,000 distinct CDR3 sequences, 10% to 15% detected once. Sequences were obtained from blood. The source of these receptors is a woman aged 25 to 39 with Graves' hyperthyroidism that later progressed to Graves' ophthalmopathy. Each CDR3 is given with its conserved first and last residue. D genes are given only for firm matches. Some rows have no size entry. The others give once, few or many, or a class for an expanded clone.

TRBJ2-3 NA few TRBV19 CASSAVLGTDTQYF TGTGCCAGTAGTGCGGTCCTAGGCACAGATACGCAGTATTTT
TRBJ2-7 NA many TRBV9 CASSVAVPASYEQYF TGTGCCAGCAGCGTAGCAGTTCCGGCCTCCTACGAGCAGTACTTC
TRBJ1-1 NA many TRBV24-1 CATSDLRERGNRAFF TGTGCCACCAGTGATCTGCGAGAGAGGGGAAACAGAGCTTTCTTT
TRBJ2-7 TRBD2 NA TRBV11-3 CASSRGSGRNEQYF TGTGCCAGCAGCCGGGGTAGCGGGAGGAACGAGCAGTACTTC
TRBJ1-2 TRBD1 many TRBV28 CASSPLDTGARGRGYTF TGTGCCAGCAGTCCCCTCGATACAGGGGCCCGGGGTAGAGGCTACACCTTC
TRBJ2-3 TRBD2 NA TRBV20-1 CSARDQGLAEQYTDTQYF TGCAGTGCTAGAGATCAAGGACTAGCCGAGCAGTACACAGATACGCAGTATTTT
TRBJ2-5 NA many TRBV12-3/TRBV12-4 CASSLEGKTQYF TGTGCCAGCAGTTTAGAGGGAAAGACCCAGTACTTC
TRBJ1-1 NA many TRBV20-1 CSAIPRAGNTEAFF TGCAGTGCTATCCCCAGGGCGGGGAACACTGAAGCTTTCTTT
TRBJ2-4 NA many TRBV6-2/TRBV6-3 CAAVGLAKNIQYF TGTGCTGCGGTGGGACTAGCCAAAAACATTCAGTACTTC
TRBJ2-1 NA many TRBV5-1 CASSRGTGSVYNEQFF TGCGCCAGCAGCCGCGGGACTGGCAGTGTCTACAATGAGCAGTTCTTC
TRBJ2-7 NA few TRBV6-1 CASRTDGEQYF TGTGCCAGCAGAACCGATGGGGAGCAGTACTTC
TRBJ1-1 TRBD1 many TRBV27 CASSAPGGTEAFF TGTGCCAGCAGCGCCCCAGGGGGCACTGAAGCTTTCTTT
TRBJ2-7 TRBD2 many TRBV6-2/TRBV6-3 CASSSRLAGGYSSYEQYF TGTGCCAGCAGTTCCCGACTAGCGGGAGGCTATTCTTCCTACGAGCAGTACTTC
TRBJ2-2 NA NA TRBV6-4 CASSDTPGTGELFF TGTGCCAGCAGTGACACCCCGGGCACCGGGGAGCTGTTTTTT
TRBJ1-2 NA NA TRBV5-1 CASSLAPGGYTF TGCGCCAGCAGCTTGGCCCCAGGTGGCTACACCTTC
TRBJ2-5 TRBD2 NA TRBV5-1 CASTVLGLAGLETQYF TGCGCCAGCACCGTCCTGGGACTAGCGGGACTTGAGACCCAGTACTTC
TRBJ2-7 NA NA TRBV15 CATSTVRSGSSYEQYF TGTGCCACCAGCACCGTTCGCAGCGGATCCTCCTACGAGCAGTACTTC
TRBJ2-1 NA many TRBV7-3 CASSFPGLMVDEQFF TGTGCCAGCAGCTTCCCAGGCCTGATGGTCGATGAGCAGTTCTTC
TRBJ2-6 NA many TRBV5-1 CASSLSGGGYSGANVLTF TGCGCCAGCAGCTTGAGTGGAGGAGGATACTCTGGGGCCAACGTCCTGACTTTC
TRBJ2-1 TRBD2 many TRBV3-1 CASSQLAGGDEQFF TGTGCCAGCAGCCAGTTAGCGGGAGGCGATGAGCAGTTCTTC
TRBJ2-5 NA many TRBV3-1 CASSTVETQYF TGTGCCAGCAGCACAGTAGAGACCCAGTACTTC
TRBJ2-3 TRBD2 many TRBV20-1 CSARVPSGVGDTQYF TGCAGTGCTAGAGTACCTAGCGGGGTGGGAGATACGCAGTATTTT
TRBJ2-5 NA NA TRBV5-1 CASSLGQRQETQYF TGCGCCAGCAGCTTGGGACAGCGTCAAGAGACCCAGTACTTC
TRBJ2-5 TRBD1 NA TRBV7-2 CASSRTRTGGTQYF TGTGCCAGCAGCCGAACCCGGACAGGAGGGACCCAGTACTTC
TRBJ2-6 NA NA TRBV6-1 CASSEGPTSGANVLTF TGTGCCAGCAGTGAAGGACCGACCTCTGGGGCCAACGTCCTGACTTTC
TRBJ2-4 TRBD1 few TRBV29-1 CSAEPGQGLRGNIQYF TGCAGCGCCGAGCCGGGACAGGGGTTAAGAGGAAACATTCAGTACTTC
TRBJ2-7 TRBD2 NA TRBV6-1 CASSWTSGRNEQYF TGTGCCAGCAGTTGGACTAGCGGTCGAAACGAGCAGTACTTC
TRBJ2-7 NA NA TRBV18 CASSPATRVSVYEQYF TGTGCCAGCTCACCCGCCACAAGGGTTTCGGTCTACGAGCAGTACTTC
TRBJ2-1 NA few TRBV6-1 CASTLRRGHEQFF TGTGCCAGCACCCTCAGACGGGGCCATGAGCAGTTCTTC
TRBJ2-7 NA few TRBV9 CASSYGPGSYEQYF TGTGCCAGCAGCTACGGGCCAGGCTCCTACGAGCAGTACTTC
TRBJ2-7 TRBD2 few TRBV4-1 CASSTPWTSGRRSGEQYF TGCGCCAGCAGCACCCCTTGGACTAGCGGGAGACGATCTGGAGAGCAGTACTTC
TRBJ2-1 TRBD2 NA TRBV19 CATKPGLAPEQFF TGTGCCACCAAACCGGGACTAGCTCCTGAGCAGTTCTTC
TRBJ2-1 NA few TRBV5-1 CASSFFTATYNEQFF TGCGCCAGCAGCTTTTTTACTGCAACCTACAATGAGCAGTTCTTC
TRBJ2-7 NA many TRBV11-2 CASSPPLGLIFRGSYEQYF TGTGCCAGCAGCCCCCCTTTGGGCCTTATTTTTAGGGGGTCCTACGAGCAGTACTTC
TRBJ2-7 NA NA TRBV7-6 CASSLVVKGEQYF TGTGCCAGCAGCTTAGTTGTAAAGGGCGAGCAGTACTTC
TRBJ2-2 NA many TRBV6-5 CASSYGGMSTGELFF TGTGCCAGCAGTTACGGGGGAATGAGCACCGGGGAGCTGTTTTTT
TRBJ1-4 TRBD1 NA TRBV19 CASSGQGTNEKLFF TGTGCCAGTAGTGGACAGGGAACTAATGAAAAACTGTTTTTT
TRBJ1-6 NA many TRBV27 CASSLHLGATYNSPLHF TGTGCCAGCAGTTTACACCTCGGCGCAACCTATAATTCACCCCTCCACTTT
TRBJ2-7 TRBD2 many TRBV30 CAWSASGRYAYEQYF TGTGCCTGGAGTGCTAGCGGGAGGTATGCCTACGAGCAGTACTTC
TRBJ2-2 TRBD2 many TRBV7-3 CASSLNPSGTNTGELFF TGTGCCAGCAGCTTAAACCCTAGCGGGACGAACACCGGGGAGCTGTTTTTT
TRBJ1-5 NA many TRBV7-8 CASSRESYKGIENQPQHF TGTGCCAGCAGCAGAGAGTCGTATAAGGGGATTGAGAATCAGCCCCAGCATTTT
TRBJ1-5 NA NA TRBV6-5 CASSYPLGGRNQPQHF TGTGCCAGCAGTTACCCCCTGGGGGGGCGCAATCAGCCCCAGCATTTT
TRBJ1-6 NA once TRBV19 CASSIPRAATPLHF TGTGCCAGTAGTATCCCCAGGGCCGCGACGCCCCTCCACTTT
TRBJ2-3 NA NA TRBV27 CASSLMSGSTDTQYF TGTGCCAGCAGTTTGATGAGCGGGAGCACAGATACGCAGTATTTT
TRBJ1-3 NA many TRBV6-5 CASSYDGTGNTIYF TGTGCCAGCAGTTACGACGGAACTGGAAACACCATATATTTT
TRBJ2-7 TRBD1 many TRBV6-1 CASGDRAYEQYF TGTGCCAGCGGGGACAGGGCTTACGAGCAGTACTTC
TRBJ2-5 NA few TRBV27 CASSPYPPTETQYF TGTGCCAGCAGCCCCTATCCCCCTACAGAGACCCAGTACTTC
TRBJ2-7 NA many TRBV20-1 CSANHNEQYF TGCAGTGCTAATCATAACGAGCAGTACTTC
TRBJ2-7 NA many TRBV12-3/TRBV12-4 CASSPLNYEQYF TGTGCCAGCAGCCCGCTAAACTACGAGCAGTACTTC
TRBJ2-7 NA many TRBV7-2 CASSTTPGANEQYF TGTGCCAGCAGCACCACTCCGGGAGCTAACGAGCAGTACTTC
TRBJ2-4 TRBD1 many TRBV7-9 CASSFWDSENIQYF TGTGCCAGCAGCTTCTGGGACAGTGAAAACATTCAGTACTTC
TRBJ1-3 NA many TRBV30 CASEWGSGNTIYF TGTGCCTCCGAATGGGGGTCTGGAAACACCATATATTTT
TRBJ2-1 NA NA TRBV20-1 CSARDPRDSITIEQFF TGCAGTGCTAGAGATCCCAGGGACTCCATAACAATTGAGCAGTTCTTC
TRBJ2-7 TRBD2 NA TRBV12-3/TRBV12-4 CASSLSSGGLPYEQYF TGTGCCAGCAGTTTATCCAGCGGGGGACTCCCCTACGAGCAGTACTTC
TRBJ2-3 NA many TRBV4-1 CASSQEEGYTDTQYF TGCGCCAGCAGCCAAGAGGAAGGGTACACAGATACGCAGTATTTT
TRBJ1-2 TRBD1 many TRBV3-1 CASSQPDRPYGYTF TGTGCCAGCAGCCAACCGGACAGGCCTTATGGCTACACCTTC
TRBJ2-5 TRBD2 many TRBV27 CASSFLRRGRGETQYF TGTGCCAGCAGTTTTTTGCGGCGCGGGAGGGGCGAGACCCAGTACTTC